This TCR beta chain comes out of a study of T cells expressing NK-cell markers (TCRdb year 2020). About the study as a whole: Three sorted T-cell subsets (CD3+CD56+NKG2C+, CD3+CD56+NKG2C- and CD3+CD56-NKG2C+) from fewer than 10 donors had their TCR beta-chain repertoires profiled. Among the eight sequenced donors, seven were HCMV-seropositive and one was HCMV-seronegative. The study sequenced eight donors, all healthy volunteers chosen at random: three men and five women. Libraries were sequenced as 2 x 150 bp reads on Illumina HiSeq 2000/2500, MiSeq or NextSeq.

Worth noting for this clonotype: Its antigen specificity is not known.

HCMV serostatus was determined by detecting HCMV-specific IgG in serum with a commercial ELISA kit. Peripheral blood mononuclear cells were isolated from blood by Ficoll density gradient centrifugation. TCRdb names Illumina HiSeq 2000 as the instrument used. The TCR beta cDNA libraries were made using 5'RACE template switching, a step that added both a universal primer site and unique molecular identifiers. cDNA synthesis was primed from the TCR beta constant segment and was followed by two successive PCR amplification steps. The original methods were these. MIGEC handled demultiplexing of the reads and grouping by UMI, while MiTCR was used to assemble and quantify clonotypes. Only TCR cDNA sequences supported by at least two reads were kept to exclude erroneous sequences. The tcR package was used for downstream repertoire analysis, and clonotypes were matched across fractions by CDR3 nucleotide sequence plus V segment. VDJmatch was used to annotate antigen specificity against VDJdb, with one amino acid substitution in CDR3 permitted. Following TCRdb reprocessing, every CDR3 protein sequence forms one entry, and DNA is not provided. TCRdb's processing, not the authors', yielded these V and J calls. This sample's table carries roughly 450,000 distinct CDR3 sequences. The top ten clonotypes cover approximately 1.4% of the sample.

Beyond this particular receptor, the publication reports: Whether the expanded NKG2C-expressing T cell clones were specific for HCMV antigens remained unclear. Those dominant clonotypes were again the most abundant among CD3+CD56-NKG2C+ cells in a few donors, at about 25-65%. For roughly six donors, the dominant CD3+CD56+NKG2C+ clonotypes were among the top 10 CD8+ clonotypes and accounted for roughly 1.0-7.5% of CD8+ T cells.

The CDR3 starts with the cysteine, ends with the phenylalanine, and has 12 residues. DNA was not recorded. As encoded in the germline V gene (reference sequence), CDR1 is DFQATT while CDR2 is SNEGSKA. This TCR was recovered from a woman aged 45-59 years in good health. Donor details come from another sample of the same person, matched by shared clones. Rearrangement joined TRBV20-1 to TRBJ2-5. Material for sequencing was blood T cells: a sorted CD56 or NKG2C T cell subset, CD4+ or CD8+ T cells, or bulk PBMC T cells (not recorded which). The CDR3 sequence is CSARQAPETQYF.